The rows below give T cell receptor beta chains drawn from one sample of a study of CD8 T cell repertoires and HIV-1 epitope variants. Profiled with immunoSEQ multiplex PCR; TCRdb holds only in-frame clones, not every one. The sample consists of 5,400 or so clones, around 65% of them appearing once. Their specific antigens are unknown. The specimen was cultured CD8+ T cells derived from PBMCs. Receptors originate from a male donor with HIV. The CDR3 runs from the conserved cysteine through the conserved F or W. The D gene is left open where the match is weak. Not all rows give a size; the values are once, few, many and, for expanded clones, a class.

>TRBJ1-4|TRBD1|17|.|TRBV7-9
CASSSLLSGTGDEKLFF
TGTGCCAGCAGCTCACTCTTATCCGGGACAGGGGATGAAAAACTGTTTTTT
>TRBJ2-3|TRBD2|17|few|TRBV5-4
CASSHGTSGSLGDTQYF
TGTGCCAGCAGCCACGGGACTAGCGGGAGCTTGGGAGATACGCAGTATTTT
>TRBJ2-7|.|15|.|TRBV27
CASTPGGDSNYEQYF
TGTGCCAGCACTCCTGGGGGGGACAGCAACTACGAGCAGTACTTC
>TRBJ1-6|TRBD1|16|.|TRBV19
CASSKRTGTYNSPLHF
TGTGCCAGTAGTAAGAGGACAGGGACCTATAATTCACCCCTCCACTTT
>TRBJ2-1|TRBD2|17|.|TRBV2
CASSELGAGLGSGEQFF
TGTGCCAGCAGTGAATTAGGAGCGGGACTAGGATCCGGTGAGCAGTTCTTC
>TRBJ2-7|TRBD1|18|.|TRBV5-6
CASSSAGTGDLGSYEQYF
TGTGCCAGCAGCTCTGCCGGGACAGGGGATCTGGGCAGTTACGAGCAGTACTTC
>TRBJ1-5|TRBD1|15|.|TRBV5-8
CASSPGTGDNQPQHF
TGTGCCAGCAGTCCCGGGACAGGGGATAATCAGCCCCAGCATTTT
>TRBJ1-1|.|16|.|TRBV25-1
CASSEYGAPMNTEAFF
TGTGCCAGCAGTGAATACGGTGCCCCCATGAACACTGAAGCTTTCTTT
>TRBJ1-1|.|17|few|TRBV19
CASSIDVTGTMNTEAFF
TGTGCCAGTAGTATAGACGTTACCGGGACAATGAACACTGAAGCTTTCTTT
>TRBJ1-1|.|14|.|TRBV18
CASSPQQMNTEAFF
TGTGCCAGCTCACCACAACAGATGAACACTGAAGCTTTCTTT
>TRBJ2-7|.|14|.|TRBV29-1
CSVEVPGQTYEQYF
TGCAGCGTTGAAGTCCCAGGCCAGACCTACGAGCAGTACTTC
>TRBJ1-5|.|13|.|TRBV6-5
CTSSQTANQPQHF
TGTACCAGCAGCCAGACTGCAAATCAGCCCCAGCATTTT
>TRBJ1-3|.|16|.|TRBV7-9
CASSLEPGPSGNTIYF
TGTGCCAGCAGCTTAGAACCAGGGCCCTCTGGAAACACCATATATTTT
>TRBJ2-3|TRBD2|15|.|TRBV7-8
CASSPLAGWADTQYF
TGTGCCAGCAGCCCCCTAGCGGGTTGGGCAGATACGCAGTATTTT
>TRBJ1-1|.|13|.|TRBV7-3
CASSLTGNTEAFF
TGTGCCAGCAGCTTGACAGGGAACACTGAAGCTTTCTTT
>TRBJ2-1|.|16|.|TRBV5-8
CASSFVEGASFNEQFF
TGTGCCAGCAGCTTTGTGGAGGGGGCGTCTTTCAATGAGCAGTTCTTC
>TRBJ2-3|.|15|.|TRBV11-1
CASSLNGGTADTQYF
TGTGCCAGCAGCTTAAACGGCGGGACTGCAGATACGCAGTATTTT
>TRBJ2-6|.|18|.|TRBV19
CASSMQDQARAGANVLTF
TGTGCCAGTAGTATGCAGGACCAAGCGAGGGCTGGGGCCAACGTCCTGACTTTC
>TRBJ2-7|.|11|.|TRBV21-1
CASSKEEEQYF
TGTGCCAGCAGCAAAGAGGAGGAGCAGTACTTC
>TRBJ2-1|.|15|.|TRBV15
CATSRPGTKHNEQFF
TGTGCCACCAGCAGACCGGGGACAAAGCACAATGAGCAGTTCTTC
>TRBJ1-6|.|15|few|TRBV7-6
CASSLEQGRNSPLHF
TGTGCCAGCAGCCTCGAACAGGGACGGAATTCACCCCTCCACTTT
>TRBJ2-2|.|12|.|TRBV29-1
CSVERNTGELFF
TGCAGCGTTGAGAGGAACACCGGGGAGCTGTTTTTT